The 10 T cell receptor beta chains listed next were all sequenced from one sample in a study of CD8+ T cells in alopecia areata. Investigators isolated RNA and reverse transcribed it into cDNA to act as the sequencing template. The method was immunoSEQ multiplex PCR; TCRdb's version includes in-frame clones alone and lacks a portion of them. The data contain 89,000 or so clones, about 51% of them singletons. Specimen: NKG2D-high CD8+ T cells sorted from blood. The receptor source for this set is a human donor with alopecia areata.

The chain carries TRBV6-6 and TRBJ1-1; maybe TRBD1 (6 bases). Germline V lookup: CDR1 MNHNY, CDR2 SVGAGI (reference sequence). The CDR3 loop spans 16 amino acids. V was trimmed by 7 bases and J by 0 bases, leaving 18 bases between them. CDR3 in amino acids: CASTTLRTDLNTEAFF. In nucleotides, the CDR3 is TGTGCCAGCACCACACTCAGGACAGACTTGAACACTGAAGCTTTCTTT.

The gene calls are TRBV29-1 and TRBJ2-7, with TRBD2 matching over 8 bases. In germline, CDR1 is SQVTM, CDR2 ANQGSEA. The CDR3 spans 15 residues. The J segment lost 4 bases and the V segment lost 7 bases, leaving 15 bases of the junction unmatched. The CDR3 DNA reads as TGCAGCGCCTTCTCCGGGGGGGCTTTTGGGTACGAGCAGTACTTC. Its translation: CSAFSGGAFGYEQYF.

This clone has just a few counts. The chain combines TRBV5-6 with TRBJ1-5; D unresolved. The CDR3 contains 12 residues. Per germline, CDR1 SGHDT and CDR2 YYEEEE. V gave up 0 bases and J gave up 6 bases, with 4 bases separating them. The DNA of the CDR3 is TGTGCCAGCAGCTTGGGGGTTCAGCCCCAGCATTTT. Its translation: CASSLGVQPQHF.

DNA for the CDR3: TGTGCCAGCAGGAACCTCATGAACACTGAAGCTTTCTTT. Protein: CASRNLMNTEAFF. This chain uses TRBV27 with TRBJ1-1; D is unresolved. V was trimmed by 6 bases and J by 0 bases, leaving 8 bases between them. Germline values: CDR1 MNHEY, CDR2 SMNVEV (reference sequence). This CDR3 region has 13 residues.

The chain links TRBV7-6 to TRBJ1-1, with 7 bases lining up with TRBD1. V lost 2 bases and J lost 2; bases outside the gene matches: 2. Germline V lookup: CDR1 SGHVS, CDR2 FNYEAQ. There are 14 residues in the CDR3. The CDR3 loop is CASSLRDSNTEAFF. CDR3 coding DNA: TGTGCCAGCAGCTTACGGGACAGTAACACTGAAGCTTTCTTT.

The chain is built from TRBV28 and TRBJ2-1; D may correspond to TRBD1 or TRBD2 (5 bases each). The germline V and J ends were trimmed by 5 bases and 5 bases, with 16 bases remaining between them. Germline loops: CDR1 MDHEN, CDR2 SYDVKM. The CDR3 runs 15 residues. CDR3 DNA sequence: TGTGCCAGCAGTCCAACCCTCGGGACCAACAATGAGCAGTTCTTC. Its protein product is CASSPTLGTNNEQFF.

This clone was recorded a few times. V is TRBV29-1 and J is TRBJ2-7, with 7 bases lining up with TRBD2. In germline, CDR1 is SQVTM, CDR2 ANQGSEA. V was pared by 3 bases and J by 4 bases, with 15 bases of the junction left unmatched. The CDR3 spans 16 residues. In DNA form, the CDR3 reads TGCAGCGTTGAGGCGGGGAGAGGCGGGAGTCTGTACGAGCAGTACTTC. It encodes CSVEAGRGGSLYEQYF.

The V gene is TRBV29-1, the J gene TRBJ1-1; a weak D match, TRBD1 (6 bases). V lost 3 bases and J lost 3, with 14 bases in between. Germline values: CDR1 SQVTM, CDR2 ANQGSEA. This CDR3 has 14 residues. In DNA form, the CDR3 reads TGCAGCGTTGATGGGGAGGGGGAGGACACTGAAGCTTTCTTT. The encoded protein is CSVDGEGEDTEAFF.

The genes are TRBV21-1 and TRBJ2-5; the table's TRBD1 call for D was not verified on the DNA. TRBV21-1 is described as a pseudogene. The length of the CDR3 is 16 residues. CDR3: CASSKGNGTGQETQYF. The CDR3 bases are TGTGCCAGCAGCAAAGGAAATGGGACAGGCCAAGAGACCCAGTACTTC.

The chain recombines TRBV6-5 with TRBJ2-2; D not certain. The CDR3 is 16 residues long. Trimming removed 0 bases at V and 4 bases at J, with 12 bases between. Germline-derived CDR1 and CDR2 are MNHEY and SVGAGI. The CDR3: CASSYSIRTATGELFF. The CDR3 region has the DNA TGTGCCAGCAGTTACTCGATCAGGACGGCCACCGGGGAGCTGTTTTTT.